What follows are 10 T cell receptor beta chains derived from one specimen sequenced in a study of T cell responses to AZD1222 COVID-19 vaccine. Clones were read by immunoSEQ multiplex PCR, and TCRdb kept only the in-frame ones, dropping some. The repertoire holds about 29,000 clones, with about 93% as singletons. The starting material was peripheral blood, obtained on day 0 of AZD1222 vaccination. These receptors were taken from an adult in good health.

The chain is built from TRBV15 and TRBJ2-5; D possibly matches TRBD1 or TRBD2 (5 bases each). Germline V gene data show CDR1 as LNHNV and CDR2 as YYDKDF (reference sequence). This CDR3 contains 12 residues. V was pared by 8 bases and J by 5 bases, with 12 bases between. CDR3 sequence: CATQSGRETQYF. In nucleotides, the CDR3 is TGTGCCACCCAGTCGGGGCGGGAGACCCAGTACTTC.

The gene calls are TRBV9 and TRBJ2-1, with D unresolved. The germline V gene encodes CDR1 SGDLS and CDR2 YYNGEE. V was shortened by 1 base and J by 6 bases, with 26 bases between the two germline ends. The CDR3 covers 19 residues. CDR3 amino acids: CASSVFPPDPTADGNEQFF. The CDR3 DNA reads TGTGCCAGCAGCGTATTTCCACCCGACCCGACCGCGGATGGCAATGAGCAGTTCTTC.

The CDR3 here is CATTPPGKGAGGYTF. CDR3 in DNA: TGTGCCACCACCCCTCCGGGTAAGGGGGCTGGCGGCTACACCTTC. This chain links TRBV7-8 with TRBJ1-2, with 7 nucleotides matching TRBD1. Trimming took 10 bases from V and 8 from J; bases not matched to a gene: 19. The CDR3 has 15 residues. Looked up from germline, CDR1 is SGHVS and CDR2 is FQNEAQ.

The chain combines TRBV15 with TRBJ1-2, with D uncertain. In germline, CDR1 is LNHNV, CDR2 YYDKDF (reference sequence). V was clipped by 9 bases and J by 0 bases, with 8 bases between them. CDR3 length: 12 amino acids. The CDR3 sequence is CATNGANYGYTF. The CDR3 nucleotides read TGTGCCACGAACGGAGCTAACTATGGCTACACCTTC.

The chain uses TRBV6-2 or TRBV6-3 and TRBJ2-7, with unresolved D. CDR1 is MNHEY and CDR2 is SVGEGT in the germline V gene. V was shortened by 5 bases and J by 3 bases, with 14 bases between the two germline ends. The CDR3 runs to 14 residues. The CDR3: CASSDAPGVYEQYF. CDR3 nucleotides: TGTGCCAGCAGTGACGCTCCAGGCGTCTACGAGCAGTACTTC.

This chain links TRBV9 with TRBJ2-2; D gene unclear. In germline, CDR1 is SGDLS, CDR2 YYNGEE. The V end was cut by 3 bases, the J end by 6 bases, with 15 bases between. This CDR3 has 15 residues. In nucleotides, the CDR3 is TGTGCCAGCAGCGGGAACCTCGCAGCGTCCGGGGAGCTGTTTTTT. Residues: CASSGNLAASGELFF.

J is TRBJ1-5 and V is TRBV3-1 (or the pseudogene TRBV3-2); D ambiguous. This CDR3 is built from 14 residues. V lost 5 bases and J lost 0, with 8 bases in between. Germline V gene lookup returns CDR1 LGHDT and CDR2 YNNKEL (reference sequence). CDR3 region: CASSAWGSNQPQHF. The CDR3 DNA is TGTGCCAGCAGCGCATGGGGTAGCAATCAGCCCCAGCATTTT.

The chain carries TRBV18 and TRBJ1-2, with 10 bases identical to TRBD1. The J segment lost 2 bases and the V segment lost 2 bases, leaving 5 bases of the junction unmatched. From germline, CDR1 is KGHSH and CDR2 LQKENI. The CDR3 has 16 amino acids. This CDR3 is CASSPFPGQGNYGYTF. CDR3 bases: TGTGCCAGCTCACCATTTCCGGGACAGGGGAACTATGGCTACACCTTC.

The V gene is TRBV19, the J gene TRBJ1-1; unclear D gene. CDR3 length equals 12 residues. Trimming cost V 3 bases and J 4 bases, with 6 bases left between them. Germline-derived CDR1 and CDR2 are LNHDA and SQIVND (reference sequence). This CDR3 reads CASSIWGTEAFF. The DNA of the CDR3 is TGTGCCAGTAGTATTTGGGGCACTGAAGCTTTCTTT.

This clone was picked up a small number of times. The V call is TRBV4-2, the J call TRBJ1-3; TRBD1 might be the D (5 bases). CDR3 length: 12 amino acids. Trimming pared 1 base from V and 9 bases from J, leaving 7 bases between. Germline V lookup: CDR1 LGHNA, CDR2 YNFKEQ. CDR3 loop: CASSQGGFTIYF. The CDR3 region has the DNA TGTGCCAGCAGCCAAGGGGGCTTCACCATATATTTT.